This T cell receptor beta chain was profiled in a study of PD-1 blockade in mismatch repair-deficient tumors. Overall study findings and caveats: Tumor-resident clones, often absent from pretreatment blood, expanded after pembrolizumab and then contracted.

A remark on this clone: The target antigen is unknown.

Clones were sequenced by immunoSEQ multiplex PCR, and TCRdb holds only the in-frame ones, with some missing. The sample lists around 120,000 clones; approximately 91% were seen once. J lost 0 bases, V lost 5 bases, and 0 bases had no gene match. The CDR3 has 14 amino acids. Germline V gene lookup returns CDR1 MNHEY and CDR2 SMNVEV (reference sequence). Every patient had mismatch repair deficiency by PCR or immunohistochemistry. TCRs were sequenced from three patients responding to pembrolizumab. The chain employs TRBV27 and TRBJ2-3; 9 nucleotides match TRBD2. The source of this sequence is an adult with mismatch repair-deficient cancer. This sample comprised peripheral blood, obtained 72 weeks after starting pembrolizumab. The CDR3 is CASSGLASTDTQYF. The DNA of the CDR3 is TGTGCCAGCAGTGGACTAGCGAGCACAGATACGCAGTATTTT.